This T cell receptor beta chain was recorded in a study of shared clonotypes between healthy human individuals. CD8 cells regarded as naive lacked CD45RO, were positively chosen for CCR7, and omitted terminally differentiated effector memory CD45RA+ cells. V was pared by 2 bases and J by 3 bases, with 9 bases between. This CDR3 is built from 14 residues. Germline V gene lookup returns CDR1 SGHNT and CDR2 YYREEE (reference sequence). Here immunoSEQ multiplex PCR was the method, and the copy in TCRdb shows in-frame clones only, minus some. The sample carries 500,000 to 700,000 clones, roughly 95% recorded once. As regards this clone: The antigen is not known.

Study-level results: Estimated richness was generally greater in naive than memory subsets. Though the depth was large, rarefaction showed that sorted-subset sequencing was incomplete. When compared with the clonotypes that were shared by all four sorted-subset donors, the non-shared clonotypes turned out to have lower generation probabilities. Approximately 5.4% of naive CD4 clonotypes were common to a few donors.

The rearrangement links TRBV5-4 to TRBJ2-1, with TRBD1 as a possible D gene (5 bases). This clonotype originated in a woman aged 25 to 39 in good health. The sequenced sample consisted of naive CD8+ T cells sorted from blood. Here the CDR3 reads CASSFWGYYNEQFF. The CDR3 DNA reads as TGTGCCAGCAGCTTTTGGGGCTACTACAATGAGCAGTTCTTC. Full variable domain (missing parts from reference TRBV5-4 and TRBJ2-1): ETGVTQSPTHLIKTRGQQVTLRCSSQSGHNTVSWYQQALGQGPQFIFQYYREEENGRGNFPPRFSGLQFPNYSSELNVNALELDDSALYLCASSFWGYYNEQFFGPGTRLTVL.